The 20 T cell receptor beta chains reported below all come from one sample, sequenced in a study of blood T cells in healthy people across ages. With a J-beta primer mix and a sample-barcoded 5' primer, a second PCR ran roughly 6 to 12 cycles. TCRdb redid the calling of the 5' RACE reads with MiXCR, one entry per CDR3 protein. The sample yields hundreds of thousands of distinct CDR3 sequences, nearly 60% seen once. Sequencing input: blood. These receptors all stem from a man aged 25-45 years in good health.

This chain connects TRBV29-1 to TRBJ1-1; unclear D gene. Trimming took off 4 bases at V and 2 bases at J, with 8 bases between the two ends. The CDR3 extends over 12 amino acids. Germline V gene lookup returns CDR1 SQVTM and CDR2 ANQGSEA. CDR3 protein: CSVGQRNTEAFF. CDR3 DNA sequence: TGCAGCGTTGGGCAGAGAAACACTGAAGCTTTCTTT.

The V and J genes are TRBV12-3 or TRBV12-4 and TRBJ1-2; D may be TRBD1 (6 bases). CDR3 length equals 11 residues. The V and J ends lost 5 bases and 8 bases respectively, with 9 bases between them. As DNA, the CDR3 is TGTGCCAGCAGTCAGGGGACCGGCTACACCTTC. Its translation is CASSQGTGYTF.

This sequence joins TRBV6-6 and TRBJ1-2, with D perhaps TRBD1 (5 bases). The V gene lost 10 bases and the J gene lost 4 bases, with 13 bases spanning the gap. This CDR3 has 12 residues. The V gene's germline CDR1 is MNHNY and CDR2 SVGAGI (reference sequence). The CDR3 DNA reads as TGTGCCACCAAGAGGCAGGGCTATGGCTACACCTTC. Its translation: CATKRQGYGYTF.

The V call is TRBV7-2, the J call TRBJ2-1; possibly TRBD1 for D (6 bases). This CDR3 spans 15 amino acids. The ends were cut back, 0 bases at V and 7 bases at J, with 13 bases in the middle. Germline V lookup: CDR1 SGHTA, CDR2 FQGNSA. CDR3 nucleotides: TGTGCCAGCAGCTTAGCAGGGGGTCCGATGAATGAGCAGTTCTTC. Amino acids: CASSLAGGPMNEQFF.

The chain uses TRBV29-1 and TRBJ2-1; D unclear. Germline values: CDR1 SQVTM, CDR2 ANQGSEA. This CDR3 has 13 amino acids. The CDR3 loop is CSQSVGSYNEQFF. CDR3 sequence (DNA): TGCAGTCAATCGGTTGGTTCCTACAATGAGCAGTTCTTC.

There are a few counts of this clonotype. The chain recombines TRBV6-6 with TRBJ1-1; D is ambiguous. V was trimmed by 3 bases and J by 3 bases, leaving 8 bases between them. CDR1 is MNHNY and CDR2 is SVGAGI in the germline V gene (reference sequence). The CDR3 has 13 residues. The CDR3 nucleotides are TGTGCCAGCAGTTATTCGAGGCACACTGAAGCTTTCTTT. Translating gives CASSYSRHTEAFF.

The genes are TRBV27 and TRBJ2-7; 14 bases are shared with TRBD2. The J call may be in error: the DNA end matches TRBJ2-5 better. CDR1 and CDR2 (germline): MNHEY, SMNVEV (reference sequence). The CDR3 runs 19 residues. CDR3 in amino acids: CASSKTPRGLAGVRETQYF. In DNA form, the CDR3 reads TGTGCCAGCAGCAAAACCCCCAGGGGACTAGCGGGGGTTAGGGAGACCCAGTACTTC.

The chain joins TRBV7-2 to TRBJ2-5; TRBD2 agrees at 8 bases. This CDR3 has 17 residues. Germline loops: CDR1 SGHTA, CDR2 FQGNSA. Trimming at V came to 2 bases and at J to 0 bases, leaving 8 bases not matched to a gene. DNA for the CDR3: TGTGCCAGCAGCTTAAGTTGGTCGACTAGCGACCAAGAGACCCAGTACTTC. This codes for CASSLSWSTSDQETQYF.

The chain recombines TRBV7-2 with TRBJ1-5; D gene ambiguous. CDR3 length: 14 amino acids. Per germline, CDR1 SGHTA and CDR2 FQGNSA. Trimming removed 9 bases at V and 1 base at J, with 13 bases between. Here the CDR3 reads CASSLSPSNQPQHF. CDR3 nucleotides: TGTGCCAGTTCCCTCTCCCCGAGCAATCAGCCCCAGCATTTT.

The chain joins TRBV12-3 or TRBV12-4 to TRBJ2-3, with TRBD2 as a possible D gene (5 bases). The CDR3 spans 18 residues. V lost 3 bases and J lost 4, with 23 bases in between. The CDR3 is CASSFDLADAHVADTQYF. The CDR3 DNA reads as TGTGCCAGCAGTTTCGATCTAGCAGATGCACACGTCGCAGATACGCAGTATTTT.

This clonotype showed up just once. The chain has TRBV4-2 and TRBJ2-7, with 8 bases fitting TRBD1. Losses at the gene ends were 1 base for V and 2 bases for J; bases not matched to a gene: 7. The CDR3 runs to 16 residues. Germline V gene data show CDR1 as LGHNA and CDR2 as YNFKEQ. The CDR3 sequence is CASSQGGTGNTYEQYF. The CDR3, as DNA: TGTGCCAGCAGCCAAGGTGGGACAGGAAACACCTACGAGCAGTACTTC.

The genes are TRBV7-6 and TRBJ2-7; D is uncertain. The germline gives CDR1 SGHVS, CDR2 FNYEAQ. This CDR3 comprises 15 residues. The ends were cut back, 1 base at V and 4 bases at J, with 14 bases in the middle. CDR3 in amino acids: CASSLGSGSTYEQYF. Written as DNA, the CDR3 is TGTGCCAGCAGCTTAGGCTCAGGTAGTACGTACGAGCAGTACTTC.

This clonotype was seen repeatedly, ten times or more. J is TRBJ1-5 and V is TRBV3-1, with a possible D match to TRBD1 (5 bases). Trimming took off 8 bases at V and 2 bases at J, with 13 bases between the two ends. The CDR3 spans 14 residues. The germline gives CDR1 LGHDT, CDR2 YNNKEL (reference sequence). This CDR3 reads CASAPRGGNQPQHF. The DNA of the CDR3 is TGTGCCAGCGCACCTCGAGGGGGCAATCAGCCCCAGCATTTT.

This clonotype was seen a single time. CDR3 DNA sequence: TGTGCCAGTGCACCCCGTGACGCCTACGAGCAGTACTTC. Its translation is CASAPRDAYEQYF. This chain links TRBV27 with TRBJ2-5; D unclear. The J call may be mistaken, given a closer DNA end match to TRBJ2-7. The CDR3 consists of 13 residues. Germline lookup yields CDR1 MNHEY and CDR2 SMNVEV (reference sequence).

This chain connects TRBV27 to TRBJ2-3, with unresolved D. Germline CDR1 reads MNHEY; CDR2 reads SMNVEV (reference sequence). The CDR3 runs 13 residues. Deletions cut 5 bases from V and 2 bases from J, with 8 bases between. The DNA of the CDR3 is TGTGCCAGCAGTCGGGTAGACACAGATACGCAGTATTTT. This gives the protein CASSRVDTDTQYF.

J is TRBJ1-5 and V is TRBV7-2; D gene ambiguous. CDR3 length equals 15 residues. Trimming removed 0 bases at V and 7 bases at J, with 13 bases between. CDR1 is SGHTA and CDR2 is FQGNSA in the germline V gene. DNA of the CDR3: TGTGCCAGCAGCTTAGCGCTCGCGGGATGGCAGCCCCAGCATTTT. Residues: CASSLALAGWQPQHF.

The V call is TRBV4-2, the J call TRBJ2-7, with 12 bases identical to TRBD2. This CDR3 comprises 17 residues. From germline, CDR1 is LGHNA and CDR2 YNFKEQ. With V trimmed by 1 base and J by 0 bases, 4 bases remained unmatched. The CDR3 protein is CASSQGVTSGSSYEQYF. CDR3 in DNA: TGTGCCAGCAGCCAAGGGGTGACTAGCGGGAGCTCCTACGAGCAGTACTTC.

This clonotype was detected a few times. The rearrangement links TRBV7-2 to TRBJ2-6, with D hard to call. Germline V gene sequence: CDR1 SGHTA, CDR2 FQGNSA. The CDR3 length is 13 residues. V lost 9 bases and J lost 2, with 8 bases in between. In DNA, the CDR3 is TGTGCCAGTACGCCCGCTGGGGCCAACGTCCTGACTTTC. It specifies CASTPAGANVLTF.

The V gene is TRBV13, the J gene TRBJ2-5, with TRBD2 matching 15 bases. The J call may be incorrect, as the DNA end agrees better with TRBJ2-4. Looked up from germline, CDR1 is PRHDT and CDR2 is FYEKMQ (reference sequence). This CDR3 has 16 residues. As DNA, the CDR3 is TGTGCCAGCCCGCAGGGACTAGCGGGGGGTGGAGACATTCAGTACTTC. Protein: CASPQGLAGGGDIQYF.

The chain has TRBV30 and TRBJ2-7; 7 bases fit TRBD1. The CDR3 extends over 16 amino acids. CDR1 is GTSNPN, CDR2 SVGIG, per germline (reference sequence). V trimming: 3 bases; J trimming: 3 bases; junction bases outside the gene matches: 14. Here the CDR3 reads CAWRIRDRGFGYEQYF. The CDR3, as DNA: TGTGCCTGGAGGATCCGGGACAGAGGATTTGGCTACGAGCAGTACTTC.